These T cell receptor beta chains were read from a single sample in a study of blood T cell repertoires in COVID-19. The method was immunoSEQ multiplex PCR; TCRdb's version includes in-frame clones alone and lacks a portion of them. Of approximately 250,000 clones listed, 70% to 90% were seen once; the top ten hold 5.2%. Sequenced: peripheral blood. All receptors derive from a woman aged 60 to 75 with COVID-19, enrolled during active disease. Each CDR3 is given with its conserved first and last residue. The order of the fields is CDR3 length, V gene, D gene, J gene, CDR3 protein. D genes are given only for firm matches.

17	TRBV15	TRBD2	TRBJ2-1	CATSRGALAVSYNEQFF
16	TRBV7-9	NA	TRBJ1-1	CASSLGGGYMNTEAFF
15	TRBV28	TRBD2	TRBJ2-7	CASSRIAGGLLEQYF
13	TRBV6-4	TRBD1	TRBJ2-5	CASSNGQGETQYF
13	TRBV6-5	NA	TRBJ1-2	CASIFTANYGYTF
16	TRBV28	NA	TRBJ1-5	CASSPRGAGEGQPQHF
14	TRBV5-8	NA	TRBJ1-4	CASSSGLMNEKLFF
16	TRBV7-2	NA	TRBJ2-2	CASSQPGAPNTGELFF
14	TRBV2	TRBD1	TRBJ1-1	CATPRTGLNTEAFF
17	TRBV9	TRBD1	TRBJ1-1	CASSSSTPGQVNTEAFF
13	TRBV19	NA	TRBJ1-3	CASTGFSGNTIYF
14	TRBV3-1/TRBV3-2	NA	TRBJ1-1	CASRPDSLNTEAFF
14	TRBV2	TRBD2	TRBJ2-3	CASRWLAGADTQYF
14	TRBV10-3	TRBD2	TRBJ2-1	CAISQLAGEGEQFF
16	TRBV28	TRBD1	TRBJ1-2	CASSPGQGRNNYGYTF
15	TRBV6-5	TRBD1	TRBJ2-7	CASSYGDRVTYEQYF
14	TRBV11-3	NA	TRBJ1-1	CASSLDGGNTEAFF
15	TRBV6-2/TRBV6-3	NA	TRBJ1-1	CASSPGTRSNTEAFF
16	TRBV15	NA	TRBJ2-2	CATSRLTGPRPGELFF
13	TRBV5-6	NA	TRBJ2-3	CASSSRRADTQYF
13	TRBV18	TRBD2	TRBJ2-1	CASSPGGALGQFF
15	TRBV7-9	NA	TRBJ1-4	CASSPTGAGREKLFF
19	TRBV11-2	NA	TRBJ1-1	CASSLRLGRDMSGGFGAFF
14	TRBV9	NA	TRBJ2-1	CASSVYTSEAEQFF
14	TRBV28	NA	TRBJ2-2	CASSLGQNTGELFF
16	TRBV7-9	NA	TRBJ1-1	CASSLTLRGPNTEAFF
14	TRBV28	NA	TRBJ1-1	CASSVGGMNTEAFF
15	TRBV9	TRBD2	TRBJ2-2	CASSSRTSNTGELFF
13	TRBV27	NA	TRBJ2-5	CASSLFGRGTQYF
16	TRBV11-3	TRBD1	TRBJ2-1	CASSLTGTGPYNEQFF
11	TRBV29-1	NA	TRBJ2-5	CSVVRGETQYF
16	TRBV24-1	TRBD2	TRBJ2-3	CATSDSRTRGTDTQYF
16	TRBV18	TRBD1	TRBJ2-1	CASSPQTGAMVDEQFF
18	TRBV28	TRBD2	TRBJ2-1	CASSLFFLRSGRDNEQFF
17	TRBV10-3	TRBD2	TRBJ2-5	CAISEGTSGGTVETQYF
13	TRBV29-1	TRBD2	TRBJ2-3	CSVGFGRADTQYF
11	TRBV27	NA	TRBJ2-7	CASSPAYEQYF
14	TRBV5-5	NA	TRBJ1-1	CASSLVAGVAEAFF
14	TRBV5-1	NA	TRBJ2-7	CASSPVLRSYEQYF
19	TRBV28	NA	TRBJ2-4	CASSSSQGKSNVAKNIQYF
13	TRBV19	NA	TRBJ1-1	CASSSAPPVGAFF
16	TRBV7-3	NA	TRBJ2-2	CASSSTGGMSTGELFF
12	TRBV6-6	TRBD1	TRBJ2-7	CASSQTGGEQYF
15	TRBV25-1	NA	TRBJ1-6	CASSEKWWGHSPLHF
15	TRBV7-2	TRBD1	TRBJ1-2	CASSPRGPVSYGYTF
12	TRBV25-1	NA	TRBJ2-5	CASSGRAGTQYF
18	TRBV19	TRBD1	TRBJ2-6	CASSIWSGGLAGANVLTF
14	TRBV5-1	NA	TRBJ2-7	CASSPPGQNYEQYF